This T cell receptor beta chain was captured in a study of shared clonotypes between healthy human individuals. Across the whole study: Three plates each covered CD4 naive and memory; CD8 naive two, CD8 memory one. Study-wide points: Read depth was anticipated to influence clonotype sharing among donors.

Template for every sorted-subset replicate PCR totaled roughly 200 ng DNA, tens of thousands of T cell genomes. Assay used: immunoSEQ multiplex PCR; TCRdb lists only in-frame clones, some missing. The sample shows a few hundred thousand clones, around 96% of them seen only once. CDR1 is LNHDA and CDR2 is SQIVND in the germline V gene (reference sequence). With 3 bases removed from V and 4 bases from J, the gap between germline ends came to 8 bases. The CDR3 covers 13 residues. Together with CD45RO+ cells, CCR7-negative CD45RA+ TemRA cells were included in CD8 memory. Details on this clone: Its antigen is undetermined.

The receptor's source is a man under 40 in good health. Input material: memory CD8+ T cells sorted from blood. Subset described: CD45RO+ cells pooled with CCR7-negative TemRA cells. The chain joins TRBV19 to TRBJ2-3; D is tentatively TRBD1 or TRBD2 (5 bases each). CDR3 sequence: CASSIEGSDTQYF. The DNA for the CDR3 is TGTGCCAGTAGTATCGAGGGGTCAGATACGCAGTATTTT.